This TCR beta chain was sequenced during a study of brain metastases from non-small cell lung cancer. Study results and caveats: T-cell infiltration was lower in brain metastases than primaries (P < 0.001). Expanded T-cell clones appeared in approximately 60% of brain metastases over primaries.

Trimming removed 6 bases from V and 4 bases from J; junction bases left unmatched: 8. The germline V gene encodes CDR1 ENHRY and CDR2 SYGVKD. The CDR3 length is 15 residues. This clone appeared a single time. Antigen specificity is unknown. Assay: immunoSEQ multiplex PCR; the TCRdb copy retains only in-frame clones and omits some. The data contain 2,500 to 3,000 clones, around four fifths of them singletons. The receptor was isolated from a donor over 35 with non-small cell lung cancer. The material sequenced was primary lung tumor tissue. The chain couples TRBV10-3 to TRBJ2-3; 9 positions match TRBD2. CDR3 coding DNA: TGTGCCATCAGCCTAGCGGGAAGCTCAGCAGATACGCAGTATTTT. Translation gives CAISLAGSSADTQYF.